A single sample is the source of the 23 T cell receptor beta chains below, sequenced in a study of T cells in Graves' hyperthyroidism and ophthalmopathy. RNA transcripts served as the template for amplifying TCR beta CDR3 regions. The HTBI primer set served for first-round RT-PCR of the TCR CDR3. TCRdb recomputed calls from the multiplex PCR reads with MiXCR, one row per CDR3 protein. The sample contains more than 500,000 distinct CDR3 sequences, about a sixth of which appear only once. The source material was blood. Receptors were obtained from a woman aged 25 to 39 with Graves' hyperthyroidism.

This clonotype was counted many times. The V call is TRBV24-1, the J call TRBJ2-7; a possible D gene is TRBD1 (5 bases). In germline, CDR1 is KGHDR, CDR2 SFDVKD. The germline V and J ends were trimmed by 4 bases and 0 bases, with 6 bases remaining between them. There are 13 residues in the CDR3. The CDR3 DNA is TGTGCCACCAGTGAGACAGACTCCTACGAGCAGTACTTC. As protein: CATSETDSYEQYF.

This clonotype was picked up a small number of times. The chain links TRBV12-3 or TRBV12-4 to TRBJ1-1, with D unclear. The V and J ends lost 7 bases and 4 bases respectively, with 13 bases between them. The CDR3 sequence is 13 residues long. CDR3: CASTFKAATEAFF. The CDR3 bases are TGTGCCAGCACCTTTAAGGCGGCCACTGAAGCTTTCTTT.

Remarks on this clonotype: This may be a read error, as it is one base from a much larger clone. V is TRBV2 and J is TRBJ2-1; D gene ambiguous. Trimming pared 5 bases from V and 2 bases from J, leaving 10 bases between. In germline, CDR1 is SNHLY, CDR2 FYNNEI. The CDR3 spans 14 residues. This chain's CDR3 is CASSRGCTYNEQFF. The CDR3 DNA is TGTGCCAGCAGTAGAGGATGCACCTACAATGAGCAGTTCTTC.

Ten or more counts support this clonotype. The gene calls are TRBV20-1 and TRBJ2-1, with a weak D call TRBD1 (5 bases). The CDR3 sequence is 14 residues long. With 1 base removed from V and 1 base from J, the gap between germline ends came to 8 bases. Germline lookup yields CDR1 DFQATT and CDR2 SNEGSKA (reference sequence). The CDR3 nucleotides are TGCAGTGCTAGAGGACAGATATCCTACAATGAGCAGTTCTTC. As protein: CSARGQISYNEQFF.

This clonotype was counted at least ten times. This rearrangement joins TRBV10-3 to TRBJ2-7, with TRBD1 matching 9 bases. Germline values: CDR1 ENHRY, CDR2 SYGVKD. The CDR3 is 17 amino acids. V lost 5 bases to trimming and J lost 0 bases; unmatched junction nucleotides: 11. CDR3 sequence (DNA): TGTGCCATCAGTTCCCCGGGACAGGGAGAGAACTCCTACGAGCAGTACTTC. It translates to CAISSPGQGENSYEQYF.

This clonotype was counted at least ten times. The CDR3 spells CASSDRENTEAFF. CDR3 bases: TGTGCCAGCAGTGACAGGGAGAACACTGAAGCTTTCTTT. V is TRBV6-4 and J is TRBJ1-1; D gene unclear. V was shortened by 2 bases and J by 1 base, with 5 bases between the two germline ends. The germline V gene has CDR1 MRHNA and CDR2 SNTAGT. This CDR3 contains 13 residues.

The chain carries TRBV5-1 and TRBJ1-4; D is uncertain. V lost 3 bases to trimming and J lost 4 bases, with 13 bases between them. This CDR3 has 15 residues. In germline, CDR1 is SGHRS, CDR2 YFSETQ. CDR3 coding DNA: TGCGCCAGCAGCTCCCGGGGAGGCTATAATGAAAAACTGTTTTTT. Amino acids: CASSSRGGYNEKLFF.

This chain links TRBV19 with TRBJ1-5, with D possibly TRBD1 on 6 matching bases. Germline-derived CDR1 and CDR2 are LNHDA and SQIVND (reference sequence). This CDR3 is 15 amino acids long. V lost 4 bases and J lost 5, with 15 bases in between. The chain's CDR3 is CASSTLFGQYQPQHF. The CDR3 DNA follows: TGTGCCAGTAGTACGTTATTTGGACAGTATCAGCCCCAGCATTTT.

CDR3 nucleotide sequence: TGCAGTGCTGGGGAAGGCGGGGGCTTCCCTGATACGCAGTATTTT. Translating it yields CSAGEGGGFPDTQYF. The V gene is TRBV20-1, the J gene TRBJ2-3; maybe TRBD2 (7 bases). From germline, CDR1 is DFQATT and CDR2 SNEGSKA (reference sequence). The CDR3 contains 15 residues. V dropped 5 bases and J dropped 6 bases, with 21 bases sitting between them.

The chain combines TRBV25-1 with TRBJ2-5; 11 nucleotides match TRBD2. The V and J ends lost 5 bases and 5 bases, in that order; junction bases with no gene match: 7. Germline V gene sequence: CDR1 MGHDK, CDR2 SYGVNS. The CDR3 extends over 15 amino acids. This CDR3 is CASSRRSSGRETQYF. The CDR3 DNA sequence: TGTGCCAGCAGTCGTCGGTCTAGCGGGAGGGAGACCCAGTACTTC.

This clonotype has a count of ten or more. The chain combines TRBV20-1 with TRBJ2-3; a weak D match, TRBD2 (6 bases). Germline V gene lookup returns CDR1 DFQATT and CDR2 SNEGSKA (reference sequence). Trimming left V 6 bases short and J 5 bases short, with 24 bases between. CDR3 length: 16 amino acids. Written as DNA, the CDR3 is TGCAGTGCCGGAGGGGCTAGCGATCCACAAGTAGATACGCAGTATTTT. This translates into CSAGGASDPQVDTQYF.

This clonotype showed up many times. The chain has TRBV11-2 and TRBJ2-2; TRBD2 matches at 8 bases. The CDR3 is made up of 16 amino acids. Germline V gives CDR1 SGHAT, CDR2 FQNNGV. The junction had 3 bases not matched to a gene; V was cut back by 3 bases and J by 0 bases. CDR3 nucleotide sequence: TGTGCCAGCAGCTTTAGCGGGACTTCGAACACCGGGGAGCTGTTTTTT. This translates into CASSFSGTSNTGELFF.

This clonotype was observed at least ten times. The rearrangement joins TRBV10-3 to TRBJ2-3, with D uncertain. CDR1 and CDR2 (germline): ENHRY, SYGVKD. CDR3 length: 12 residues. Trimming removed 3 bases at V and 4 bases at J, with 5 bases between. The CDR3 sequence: CAISEGADTQYF. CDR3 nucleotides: TGTGCCATCAGTGAAGGTGCAGATACGCAGTATTTT.

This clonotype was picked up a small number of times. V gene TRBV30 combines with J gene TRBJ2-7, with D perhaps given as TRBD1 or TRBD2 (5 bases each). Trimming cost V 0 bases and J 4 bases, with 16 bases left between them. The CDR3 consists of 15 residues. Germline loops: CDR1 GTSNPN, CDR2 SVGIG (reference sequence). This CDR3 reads CAWSVASGTVYEQYF. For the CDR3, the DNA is TGTGCCTGGAGTGTAGCTTCCGGGACGGTGTACGAGCAGTACTTC.

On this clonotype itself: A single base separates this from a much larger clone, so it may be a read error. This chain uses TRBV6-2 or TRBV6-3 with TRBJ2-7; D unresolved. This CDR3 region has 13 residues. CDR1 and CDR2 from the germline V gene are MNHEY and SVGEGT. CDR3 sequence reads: CVSSYGPPYEQYF. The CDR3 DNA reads TGTGTCAGCAGTTACGGACCGCCCTACGAGCAGTACTTC.

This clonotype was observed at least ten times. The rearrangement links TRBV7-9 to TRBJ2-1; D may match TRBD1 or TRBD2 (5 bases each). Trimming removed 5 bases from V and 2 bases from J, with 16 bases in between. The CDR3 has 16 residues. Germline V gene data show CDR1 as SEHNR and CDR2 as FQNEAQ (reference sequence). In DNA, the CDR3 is TGTGCCAGCAGCACACCTCGAGGGACGACCTACAATGAGCAGTTCTTC. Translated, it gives CASSTPRGTTYNEQFF. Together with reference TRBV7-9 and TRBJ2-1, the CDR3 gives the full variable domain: DTGVSQNPRHKITKRGQNVTFRCDPISEHNRLYWYRQTLGQGPEFLTYFQNEAQLEKSRLLSDRFSAERPKGSFSTLEIQRTEQGDSAMYLCASSTPRGTTYNEQFFGPGTRLTVL.

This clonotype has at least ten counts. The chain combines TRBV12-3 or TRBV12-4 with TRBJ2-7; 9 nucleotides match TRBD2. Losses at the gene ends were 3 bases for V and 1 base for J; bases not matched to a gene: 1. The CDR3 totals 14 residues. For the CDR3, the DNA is TGTGCCAGCAGTTTGCTAGCGGGATCCTACGAGCAGTACTTC. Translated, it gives CASSLLAGSYEQYF.

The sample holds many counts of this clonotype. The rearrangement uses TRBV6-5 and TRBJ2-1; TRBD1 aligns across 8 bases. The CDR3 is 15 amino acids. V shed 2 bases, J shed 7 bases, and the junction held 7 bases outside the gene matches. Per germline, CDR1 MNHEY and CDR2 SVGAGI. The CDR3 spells CASSYGPQGANEQFF. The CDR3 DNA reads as TGTGCCAGCAGTTACGGCCCCCAGGGGGCGAATGAGCAGTTCTTC.

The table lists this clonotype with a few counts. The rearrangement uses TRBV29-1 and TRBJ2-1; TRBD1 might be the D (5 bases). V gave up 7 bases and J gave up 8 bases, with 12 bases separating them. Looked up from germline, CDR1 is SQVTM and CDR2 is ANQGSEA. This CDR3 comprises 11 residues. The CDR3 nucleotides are TGCAGCGCCCCCTGGGGCGATGAGCAGTTCTTC. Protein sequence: CSAPWGDEQFF.

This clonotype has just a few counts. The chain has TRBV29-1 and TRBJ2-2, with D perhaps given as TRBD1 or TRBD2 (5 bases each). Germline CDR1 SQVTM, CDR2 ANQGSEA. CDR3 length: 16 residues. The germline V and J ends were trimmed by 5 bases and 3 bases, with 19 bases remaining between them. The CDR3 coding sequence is TGCAGCGTTTACCTAGGTGTGGGGGTGCACACCGGGGAGCTGTTTTTT. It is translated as CSVYLGVGVHTGELFF.

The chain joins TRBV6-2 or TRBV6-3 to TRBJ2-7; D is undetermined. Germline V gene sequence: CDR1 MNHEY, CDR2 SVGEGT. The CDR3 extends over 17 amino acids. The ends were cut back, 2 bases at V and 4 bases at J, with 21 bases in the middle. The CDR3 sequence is CASSYDGPQGFLYEQYF. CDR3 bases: TGTGCCAGCAGTTACGACGGACCCCAAGGATTTTTGTACGAGCAGTACTTC.

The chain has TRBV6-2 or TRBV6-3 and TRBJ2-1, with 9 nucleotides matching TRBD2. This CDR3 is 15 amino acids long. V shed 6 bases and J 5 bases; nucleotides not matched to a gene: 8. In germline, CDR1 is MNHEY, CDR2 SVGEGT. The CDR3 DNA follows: TGTGCCAGCAGGGTGACTAGCGGAACCCACAATGAGCAGTTCTTC. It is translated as CASRVTSGTHNEQFF.

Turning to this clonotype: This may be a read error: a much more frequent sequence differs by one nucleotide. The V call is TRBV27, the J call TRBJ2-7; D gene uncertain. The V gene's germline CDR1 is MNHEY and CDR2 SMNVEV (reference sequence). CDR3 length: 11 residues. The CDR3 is CASGLNYEQSF. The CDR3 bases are TGTGCCAGCGGATTAAACTACGAGCAGTCCTTC.